Sequencing of this T cell receptor (beta chain) was carried out in a study of cytomegalovirus exposure and HLA in healthy donors. About this clone itself: Its antigen is currently unknown.

The study ran its PCR with 60 Vbeta and 13 Jbeta primers. TCRdb keeps only in-frame clones here, not all; method: immunoSEQ multiplex PCR. This sample has over 120,000 clones, with roughly 78% found just once. Study-wide points: Both high specificity and high sensitivity reportedly marked the classifier's diagnosis of cytomegalovirus status. Clonal expansion, a later analysis showed, was greater in HLA-associated TCR beta chains than in equally common others. A later analysis linked a missense variant in DCLRE1C to the trimming of TCR beta V and J genes.

From germline, CDR1 is LNHNV and CDR2 YYDKDF (reference sequence). The CDR3 totals 14 residues. Trimming left V 9 bases short and J 7 bases short, with 19 bases between. The clonotype was recovered from a female donor in good health and CMV-seronegative. Sequencing was carried out using PBMCs. The chain is built from TRBV15 and TRBJ2-1, with D perhaps matching TRBD2 (5 bases). The CDR3: CATRSLAPTNEQFF. The CDR3 DNA sequence: TGTGCCACGAGGTCCCTAGCCCCTACGAATGAGCAGTTCTTC.